The TCR beta chain described here comes from a study of vaccination effects on CD4 cells after COVID-19. Study as a whole: Cultures of under 2.5 million PBMC per well contained 8 to 10 IU/ml IL-2 plus 10 ug/ml peptides.

Libraries were prepared by immunoSEQ multiplex PCR; TCRdb keeps only in-frame clonotypes and omits some of them. Of around 44,000 clones in the sample, less than 85% are singletons; the top ten hold about 3.8%. The CDR3 spans 15 residues. Germline CDR1 reads SGHRS; CDR2 reads YFSETQ. Trimming removed 1 base from V and 9 bases from J, with 17 bases in between. Between days 10 and 11 of culture, CD4+ T cells were separated out. PCR confirmed that the person was infected with SARS-CoV-2 between March and December 2020. Vaccine administered to participants consisted of two doses of either BNT162b2 or mRNA-1273. This clone came up once. Its antigen remains unidentified.

This sequence originates from a human donor who had a prior SARS-CoV-2 infection. Sample: CD4+ T cells from PBMCs cultured without peptide, taken after COVID-19 vaccination. The genes are TRBV5-1 and TRBJ2-1, with D perhaps being TRBD1 or TRBD2 (5 bases each). The chain's CDR3 is CASSLRGARSAEQFF. CDR3 DNA: TGCGCCAGCAGCTTGAGAGGGGCAAGGTCAGCTGAGCAGTTCTTC.